A single sample is the source of the 14 T cell receptor beta chains below, sequenced in a study of blood T cell repertoires in COVID-19. Some clones are missing from TCRdb's copy, which holds only in-frame ones; the method was immunoSEQ multiplex PCR. Of about 110,000 clones detected, around 81% appear once; the ten largest clones hold less than 45%. Input material: peripheral blood. Receptors were obtained from a man at least 80 years old with acute or convalescent COVID-19.

This chain uses TRBV7-3 with TRBJ2-3, with TRBD2 as a possible D gene (7 bases). Germline CDR1 reads SGHTA; CDR2 reads FQGTGA. Trimming took 5 bases from V and 2 from J, leaving 14 bases between them. The CDR3 has 15 amino acids. CDR3 nucleotides: TGTGCCAGCAGCCGGAAAGGGGGGGACACAGATACGCAGTATTTT. Its translation: CASSRKGGDTDTQYF.

This rearrangement joins TRBV2 to TRBJ2-1; D perhaps matches TRBD2 (6 bases). V lost 4 bases, J lost 8 bases, and 18 bases lay in between. The germline gives CDR1 SNHLY, CDR2 FYNNEI. This CDR3 spans 15 amino acids. The CDR3 reads CASSVPGLEEDEQFF. The CDR3 DNA reads as TGTGCCAGCAGTGTACCGGGACTGGAAGAGGATGAGCAGTTCTTC.

This chain links TRBV6-5 with TRBJ1-6, with TRBD1 identical over 10 bases. This CDR3 is 15 amino acids long. V lost 2 bases, J lost 8 bases, and 3 bases stayed unmatched. Germline V gives CDR1 MNHEY, CDR2 SVGAGI. CDR3 sequence reads: CASSYGDRGDSPLHF. The DNA for the CDR3 is TGTGCCAGCAGTTACGGGGACAGGGGTGATTCACCCCTCCACTTT.

The J gene is TRBJ1-1, the V gene TRBV2, with D tentatively TRBD1 (5 bases). The CDR3 contains 13 residues. CDR1 and CDR2 (germline): SNHLY, FYNNEI. Trimming shortened V by 3 bases and J by 3 bases, and 8 bases separated the two germline ends. The CDR3 sequence is CASSEEQDTEAFF. The CDR3, as DNA: TGTGCCAGCAGTGAGGAACAGGACACTGAAGCTTTCTTT.

The chain employs TRBV7-8 and TRBJ2-7; D call uncertain. Germline CDR1 reads SGHVS; CDR2 reads FQNEAQ. Trimming took off 0 bases at V and 0 bases at J, with 12 bases between the two ends. The CDR3 spans 16 residues. CDR3 bases: TGTGCCAGCAGCTTAGCGGTTGTCGGTAGCTCCTACGAGCAGTACTTC. Translating it yields CASSLAVVGSSYEQYF.

The CDR3: CASSPRGRGYGYTF. The CDR3, as DNA: TGTGCCAGCAGTCCCAGGGGACGCGGCTATGGCTACACCTTC. This rearrangement joins TRBV27 to TRBJ1-2, with TRBD1 as a possible D gene (6 bases). V was trimmed by 5 bases and J by 4 bases, leaving 14 bases between them. CDR1 is MNHEY, CDR2 SMNVEV, per germline (reference sequence). The CDR3 contains 14 residues.

The chain employs TRBV11-1 and TRBJ1-1; tentatively, D is TRBD1 (6 bases). The V end was cut by 5 bases, the J end by 3 bases, with 16 bases between. The CDR3 runs to 15 residues. Germline loops: CDR1 SGHAT, CDR2 FQDESV (reference sequence). The CDR3 loop reads CASSPFASGDTEAFF. Written as DNA, the CDR3 is TGTGCCAGCAGCCCGTTTGCTTCAGGGGACACTGAAGCTTTCTTT.

The chain employs TRBV7-3 and TRBJ2-6; D possibly corresponds to TRBD1 (6 bases). With 5 bases removed from V and 0 bases from J, the gap between germline ends came to 17 bases. The CDR3 spans 18 residues. Germline CDR1 reads SGHTA; CDR2 reads FQGTGA. As DNA, the CDR3 is TGTGCCAGCAGCCTCAGACAGGCCGGGCGCTCTGGGGCCAACGTCCTGACTTTC. Its protein product is CASSLRQAGRSGANVLTF.

The rearrangement uses TRBV19 and TRBJ1-1; D gene unclear. Trimming took 5 bases from V and 9 from J, leaving 16 bases between them. The CDR3 runs to 13 residues. The germline gives CDR1 LNHDA, CDR2 SQIVND (reference sequence). In DNA form, the CDR3 reads TGTGCCAGTAGTGGCCCTCTCAGAGGGAAAGCTTTCTTT. This codes for CASSGPLRGKAFF.

The rearrangement joins TRBV28 to TRBJ2-7, with 7 nucleotides matching TRBD1. The germline V gene encodes CDR1 MDHEN and CDR2 SYDVKM. The trim removed 2 bases at V and 3 bases at J, leaving 4 bases unmatched. The CDR3 length is 14 residues. The CDR3 nucleotides read TGTGCCAGCAGTTTACCGGGACAGCGCTACGAGCAGTACTTC. This translates into CASSLPGQRYEQYF. Supplemented by reference TRBV28 and TRBJ2-7, the full variable domain reads DVKVTQSSRYLVKRTGEKVFLECVQDMDHENMFWYRQDPGLGLRLIYFSYDVKMKEKGDIPEGYSVSREKKERFSLILESASTNQTSMYLCASSLPGQRYEQYFGPGTRLTVT.

The chain carries TRBV20-1 and TRBJ2-3; D remains ambiguous. Germline lookup yields CDR1 DFQATT and CDR2 SNEGSKA (reference sequence). Deletions cut 3 bases from V and 0 bases from J, with 7 bases between. CDR3 size: 13 residues. The CDR3 loop reads CSASSGSTDTQYF. The CDR3 DNA follows: TGCAGTGCTAGTTCGGGTAGCACAGATACGCAGTATTTT.

The V call is TRBV6-6, the J call TRBJ1-1; TRBD1 matches at 11 bases. Germline V gives CDR1 MNHNY, CDR2 SVGAGI (reference sequence). The J segment lost 1 base and the V segment lost 7 bases, leaving 2 bases of the junction unmatched. This CDR3 has 14 residues. The CDR3 sequence is CASNGQGANTEAFF. The CDR3, as DNA: TGTGCCAGCAACGGACAGGGGGCGAACACTGAAGCTTTCTTT.

The chain is built from TRBV2 and TRBJ2-6; the D gene is possibly TRBD2 (6 bases). V lost 7 bases to trimming and J lost 1 base, with 11 bases between them. The length of the CDR3 is 15 residues. CDR1 and CDR2 (germline): SNHLY, FYNNEI. The CDR3 reads CASNRDWSGANVLTF. The CDR3 DNA follows: TGTGCCAGCAACCGGGACTGGTCTGGGGCCAACGTCCTGACTTTC.

This rearrangement joins TRBV5-1 to TRBJ2-2, with 10 bases that match TRBD2. The CDR3 runs to 15 residues. Germline assignment: CDR1 SGHRS and CDR2 YFSETQ. V dropped 2 bases and J dropped 6; count of bases not matched to a gene: 4. Here the CDR3 DNA reads TGCGCCAGCAGCTTAGGTGGGACTAGCGCCGGGGAGCTGTTTTTT. Translated, it gives CASSLGGTSAGELFF.